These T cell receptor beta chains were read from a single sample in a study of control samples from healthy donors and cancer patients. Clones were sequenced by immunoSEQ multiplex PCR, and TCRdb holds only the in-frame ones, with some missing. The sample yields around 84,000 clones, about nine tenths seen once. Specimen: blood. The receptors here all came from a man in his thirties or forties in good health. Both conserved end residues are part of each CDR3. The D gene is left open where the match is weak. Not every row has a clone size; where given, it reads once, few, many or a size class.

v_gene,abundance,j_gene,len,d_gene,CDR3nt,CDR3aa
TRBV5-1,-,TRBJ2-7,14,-,TGCGCCAGCAGCTTGGTTAGGATGACCGACGAGCAGTACTTC,CASSLVRMTDEQYF
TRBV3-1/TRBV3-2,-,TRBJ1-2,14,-,TGTGCCAGCAGCCAAGATAGGTCACCCTATGGCTACACCTTC,CASSQDRSPYGYTF
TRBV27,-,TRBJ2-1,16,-,TGTGCCAGCAGTTATTACCGTCGATCGTTCTACAATGAGCAGTTCTTC,CASSYYRRSFYNEQFF
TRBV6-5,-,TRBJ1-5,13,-,TGTGCCAGCAGTTACTCGGAGCATCAGCCCCAGCATTTT,CASSYSEHQPQHF
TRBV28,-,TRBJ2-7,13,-,TGTGCCCTCGTCGAATCCTGGTTATACGAGCAGTACTTC,CALVESWLYEQYF
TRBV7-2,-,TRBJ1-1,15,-,TGTGCCAGCAGCGGCCGGGGGCCGCGAGGCACTGAAGCTTTCTTT,CASSGRGPRGTEAFF
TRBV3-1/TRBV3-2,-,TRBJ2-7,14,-,TGTGCCAGCAGCCGCCGGAGGGCCTCCTACGAGCAGTACTTC,CASSRRRASYEQYF
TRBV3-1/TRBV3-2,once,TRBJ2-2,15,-,TGTGCCAGCAGACCACAGGGTGCGAGCACCGGGGAGCTGTTTTTT,CASRPQGASTGELFF
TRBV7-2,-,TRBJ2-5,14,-,TGTGCCAGCAGCTTAGAACACTACCAAGAGACCCAGTACTTC,CASSLEHYQETQYF
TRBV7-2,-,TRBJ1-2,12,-,TGTGCCAGCAGCTTCTGGAGTTCTGGCTACACCTTC,CASSFWSSGYTF
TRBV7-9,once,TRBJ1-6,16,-,TGTGCCAGCAGCTTAGCGGCCCCACCCAGCGGTTCACCCCTCCACTTT,CASSLAAPPSGSPLHF
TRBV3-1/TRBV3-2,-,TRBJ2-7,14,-,TGTGCCAGCAGCCAAGATTACTCGCTCCACAGAAAGTACTTC,CASSQDYSLHRKYF